Listed below are T cell receptor beta chains from one sample, sequenced in a study of T cell responses to AZD1222 COVID-19 vaccine. Only in-frame clones appear in the TCRdb table, and some are missing; sequencing was by immunoSEQ multiplex PCR. The sample has fewer than 120,000 clones; around nine tenths are singletons. The sample was peripheral blood, taken 28 days after the second AZD1222 dose. These receptors were obtained from an adult who received the AZD1222 COVID-19 vaccine. Both conserved end residues are part of each CDR3. Each record gives: J gene, clone size, V gene, D gene, CDR3 length, CDR3 DNA, CDR3 protein. A D gene is named only where the DNA matches it firmly. Expanded clones get a size class; other rows say once, few or many, or leave the size out.

j_call: TRBJ2-7; clone_size: .; v_call: TRBV30; d_call: .; cdr3_length: 11; cdr3_nt: TGTGCCTGGAGCAGGATCTACGAGCAGTACTTC; cdr3_aa: CAWSRIYEQYF
j_call: TRBJ2-7; clone_size: .; v_call: TRBV27; d_call: TRBD2; cdr3_length: 15; cdr3_nt: TGTGCCAGCAGTTTTGGGCGGGGGGGCGGATACGAGCAGTACTTC; cdr3_aa: CASSFGRGGGYEQYF
j_call: TRBJ1-1; clone_size: few; v_call: TRBV5-8; d_call: .; cdr3_length: 13; cdr3_nt: TGTGCCAGCAGCGACAGTTGGGGCCCTGAAGCTTTCTTT; cdr3_aa: CASSDSWGPEAFF
j_call: TRBJ1-5; clone_size: .; v_call: TRBV24-1; d_call: .; cdr3_length: 15; cdr3_nt: TGTGCCACCCAAAGGATACAAGATAGCAATCAGCCCCAGCATTTT; cdr3_aa: CATQRIQDSNQPQHF
j_call: TRBJ2-5; clone_size: .; v_call: TRBV6-5; d_call: .; cdr3_length: 14; cdr3_nt: TGTGCCAGCAGCCTCGTTGTGGCCGTAGGGACCCAGTACTTC; cdr3_aa: CASSLVVAVGTQYF
j_call: TRBJ2-3; clone_size: .; v_call: TRBV2; d_call: TRBD2; cdr3_length: 17; cdr3_nt: TGTGCCAGCAAGGGACTAGCGGGGGGGCCAGGGTCAGATACGCAGTATTTT; cdr3_aa: CASKGLAGGPGSDTQYF
j_call: TRBJ2-1; clone_size: .; v_call: TRBV11-1; d_call: TRBD2; cdr3_length: 16; cdr3_nt: TGTGCCAGCAGCACGACTAGCGGGGGGGCTTACAATGAGCAGTTCTTC; cdr3_aa: CASSTTSGGAYNEQFF
j_call: TRBJ1-1; clone_size: once; v_call: TRBV27; d_call: .; cdr3_length: 14; cdr3_nt: TGTGCCAGCAGTTCCCATCGGGACACCAATGCAGCTTTCTTT; cdr3_aa: CASSSHRDTNAAFF
j_call: TRBJ2-3; clone_size: .; v_call: TRBV3-1/TRBV3-2; d_call: TRBD1; cdr3_length: 14; cdr3_nt: TGTGCCAGCAGAACAGGGGGCGGGACAGATACGCAGTATTTT; cdr3_aa: CASRTGGGTDTQYF
j_call: TRBJ2-7; clone_size: .; v_call: TRBV5-4; d_call: TRBD1; cdr3_length: 14; cdr3_nt: TGTGCCAGCAGCTTGGGGGGACAGCCCTACGAGCAGTACTTC; cdr3_aa: CASSLGGQPYEQYF
j_call: TRBJ2-3; clone_size: .; v_call: TRBV11-3; d_call: TRBD2; cdr3_length: 14; cdr3_nt: TGTGCCAGCTCCGCTAGCGGTAGCACAGATACGCAGTATTTT; cdr3_aa: CASSASGSTDTQYF
j_call: TRBJ2-7; clone_size: .; v_call: TRBV5-1; d_call: .; cdr3_length: 15; cdr3_nt: TGCGCCAGCAGCTTGGCGGCAGGGGTTGAATACGAGCAGTACTTC; cdr3_aa: CASSLAAGVEYEQYF
j_call: TRBJ2-6; clone_size: .; v_call: TRBV9; d_call: .; cdr3_length: 15; cdr3_nt: TGTGCCAGCAACCGAGACAGCTCTGGGGCCAACGTCCTGACTTTC; cdr3_aa: CASNRDSSGANVLTF